This T cell receptor (beta chain) was sequenced for a study of cytotoxic CD8 clonotypes in ibrutinib-treated CLL. Overall study results and limits: Baseline values of clonality outstripped age-matched healthy donors and followed circulating CD8+ T-cell counts. Before falling back toward baseline at progression, clonality had risen at the time of ibrutinib response.

About this clone itself: Its target is unknown.

The repertoire was sequenced with immunoSEQ multiplex PCR; TCRdb's copy has only in-frame clones and lacks some. This sample has about 50,000 clones, with 71% found just once. The CDR3 length is 14 residues. Germline CDR1 reads SQVTM; CDR2 reads ANQGSEA. Trimming cost V 4 bases and J 9 bases; bases outside gene matches: 13. V usage is TRBV29-1 and J usage is TRBJ2-3; 7 bases match TRBD1. Sequencing was performed on PBMCs, taken after 12 months of ibrutinib treatment. The clonotype originates from a human donor with chronic lymphocytic leukemia. CDR3 loop: CSVVAGGWKETQYF. The CDR3, as DNA: TGCAGCGTTGTTGCAGGGGGATGGAAGGAAACGCAGTATTTT.